Each of the 28 T cell receptor beta chains below was sequenced from the same sample in a study of T cell changes during pregnancy in multiple sclerosis (dated by TCRdb to the late 2010s). Library generation was performed with the immunoSEQ multiplex PCR assay. TCRdb mirrors the immuneACCESS table, restricted to in-frame sequences. Some clones are absent from its copies; in checked studies, under half trace to an unresolved V gene, and the reason for the others is unknown. The sample contains around 69,000 clones, about 92% of them found a single time. Roughly 1.2% of the sample comes from the top ten. Sequenced material: peripheral blood, taken in the third trimester of pregnancy. The receptor source for this set is a female donor with multiple sclerosis, enrolled in a pregnancy study.

Of note for this clone: The junction and the germline gene differ at one end; a read error may be behind it. This chain links TRBV11-2 with TRBJ2-7, with TRBD2 identical over 7 bases. CDR1 and CDR2 from the germline V gene are SGHAT and FQNNGV. The CDR3 has 11 amino acids. CDR3 nucleotides: TGTGCCAGCAGCTTGGGGAGGGGACTCCTGTTC. Translated, it gives CASSLGRGLLF.

This rearrangement joins TRBV4-1 to TRBJ2-7; 8 nucleotides agree with TRBD1. Germline V lookup: CDR1 MGHRA, CDR2 YSYEKL. This CDR3 is 18 amino acids long. V shed 1 base, J shed 6 bases, and the junction held 17 bases outside the gene matches. CDR3 sequence (DNA): TGCGCCAGCAGCCAAGGACGGGCAGGGGGCTTGTCCCCAAGCGAGCAGTACTTC. This translates into CASSQGRAGGLSPSEQYF.

This chain connects TRBV7-9 to TRBJ1-1; D perhaps matches TRBD1 (6 bases). Germline loops: CDR1 SEHNR, CDR2 FQNEAQ (reference sequence). Trimming removed 2 bases at V and 3 bases at J, with 13 bases between. The CDR3 has 15 residues. In DNA, the CDR3 is TGTGCCAGCAGCTTACCGCGGGGGGCGGACACTGAAGCTTTCTTT. Translation gives CASSLPRGADTEAFF. Combining the CDR3 with reference TRBV7-9 and TRBJ1-1 gives the whole variable domain DTGVSQNPRHKITKRGQNVTFRCDPISEHNRLYWYRQTLGQGPEFLTYFQNEAQLEKSRLLSDRFSAERPKGSFSTLEIQRTEQGDSAMYLCASSLPRGADTEAFFGQGTRLTVV.

This clone was detected once. The rearrangement uses TRBV7-2 and TRBJ2-2, with 7 bases matching TRBD1. This CDR3 is built from 16 residues. After removal of 5 bases from V and 4 bases from J, the junction contained 10 bases not matched to a gene. The V gene's germline CDR1 is SGHTA and CDR2 FQGNSA. DNA of the CDR3: TGTGCCAGCAGCGTCATAGGGGGACAGCTCACCGGGGAGCTGTTTTTT. This gives the protein CASSVIGGQLTGELFF.

In its sample, this clone was seen once. J is TRBJ2-1 and V is TRBV7-9; 10 nucleotides align to TRBD2. Trimming removed 3 bases from V and 9 bases from J; junction bases left unmatched: 5. In germline, CDR1 is SEHNR, CDR2 FQNEAQ (reference sequence). This CDR3 has 14 amino acids. The CDR3 is CASSLSGRAGEQFF. The CDR3 region has the DNA TGTGCCAGCAGCTTGAGCGGGAGGGCCGGTGAGCAGTTCTTC.

V usage is TRBV18 and J usage is TRBJ1-4; TRBD1 matches 10 bases. This CDR3 region has 15 residues. V shed 3 bases, J shed 6 bases, and the junction held 4 bases outside the gene matches. Germline V gene lookup returns CDR1 KGHSH and CDR2 LQKENI. CDR3 sequence: CASSPRQGAHEKLFF. The CDR3 nucleotides are TGTGCCAGCTCACCCAGACAGGGGGCGCATGAAAAACTGTTTTTT. The variable domain in full, completed from reference TRBV18 and TRBJ1-4, reads NAGVMQNPRHLVRRRGQEARLRCSPMKGHSHVYWYRQLPEEGLKFMVYLQKENIIDESGMPKERFSAEFPKEGPSILRIQQVVRGDSAAYFCASSPRQGAHEKLFFGSGTQLSVL.

This chain uses TRBV29-1 with TRBJ2-7; 7 bases align to TRBD1. The CDR3 length is 15 residues. With 5 bases clipped from V and 2 bases from J, the junction kept 12 bases outside the gene matches. Germline loops: CDR1 SQVTM, CDR2 ANQGSEA. DNA of the CDR3: TGCAGCGTTAAGAAGGCGGCAGGGGGAACCTACGAGCAGTACTTC. Translation gives CSVKKAAGGTYEQYF.

The chain combines TRBV5-6 with TRBJ2-3; 8 nucleotides line up with TRBD1. The germline CDR1 and CDR2 sequences are SGHDT and YYEEEE. The V segment lost 3 bases and the J segment 3 bases; nucleotides outside the gene matches: 6. The CDR3 consists of 15 residues. The CDR3 sequence: CASSWGTGETDTQYF. DNA of the CDR3: TGTGCCAGCAGCTGGGGGACAGGAGAGACAGATACGCAGTATTTT.

J is TRBJ2-3 and V is TRBV9; tentatively, D is TRBD2 (6 bases). Deletions cut 4 bases from V and 0 bases from J, with 9 bases between. Germline V lookup: CDR1 SGDLS, CDR2 YYNGEE. The CDR3 totals 14 residues. CDR3 loop: CASSTSGSTDTQYF. CDR3 in DNA: TGTGCCAGCAGCACAAGCGGGAGCACAGATACGCAGTATTTT.

The rearrangement uses TRBV10-1 and TRBJ2-4; D might be TRBD1 (8 bases). This CDR3 is built from 16 residues. From germline, CDR1 is WNHNN and CDR2 SYGVQD (reference sequence). Trimming left V 6 bases short and J 3 bases short, with 18 bases between. Written as DNA, the CDR3 is TGCGCCAGCAGCACAGGGGGGGGTAGGGGCAAAAACATTCAGTACTTC. The encoded protein is CASSTGGGRGKNIQYF.

The J gene is TRBJ2-1, the V gene TRBV5-1, with 7 bases identical to TRBD1. Germline V lookup: CDR1 SGHRS, CDR2 YFSETQ. The V and J ends lost 0 bases and 0 bases, in that order; junction bases with no gene match: 6. This CDR3 region has 17 residues. The CDR3 region is CASSLAWDSRSYNEQFF. CDR3 sequence (DNA): TGCGCCAGCAGCTTGGCCTGGGACAGCCGCTCCTACAATGAGCAGTTCTTC. The full variable domain, in which reference TRBV5-1 and TRBJ2-1 provide the parts outside the CDR3, is KAGVTQTPRYLIKTRGQQVTLSCSPISGHRSVSWYQQTPGQGLQFLFEYFSETQRNKGNFPGRFSGRQFSNSRSEMNVSTLELGDSALYLCASSLAWDSRSYNEQFFGPGTRLTVL.

CDR3 nucleotides: TGTGCCAGCTCACCACGGAGCTTTAATGAGCAGTTCTTC. Residues: CASSPRSFNEQFF. V and J are TRBV18 and TRBJ2-1; D gene ambiguous. CDR3 length equals 13 residues. Germline values: CDR1 KGHSH, CDR2 LQKENI. V was pared by 1 base and J by 7 bases, with 8 bases between.

The chain is built from TRBV27 and TRBJ2-1; TRBD1 matches at 7 bases. The CDR3 is made up of 13 amino acids. Germline loops: CDR1 MNHEY, CDR2 SMNVEV (reference sequence). V dropped 8 bases and J dropped 5; count of bases not matched to a gene: 6. CDR3 in amino acids: CASSRDRHNEQFF. CDR3 in DNA: TGTGCCAGCTCCCGGGACAGACACAATGAGCAGTTCTTC.

This clone was seen only once. J is TRBJ2-3 and V is TRBV7-2; possibly TRBD2 for D (5 bases). V lost 7 bases and J 4 bases, leaving 12 bases between the germline ends. Per germline, CDR1 SGHTA and CDR2 FQGNSA. This CDR3 contains 13 residues. The CDR3 DNA reads as TGTGCCAGCACCCTGCGCGGGTCAGATACGCAGTATTTT. Amino acids: CASTLRGSDTQYF. Full variable domain (missing parts from reference TRBV7-2 and TRBJ2-3): GAGVSQSPSNKVTEKGKDVELRCDPISGHTALYWYRQSLGQGLEFLIYFQGNSAPDKSGLPSDRFSAERTGGSVSTLTIQRTQQEDSAVYLCASTLRGSDTQYFGPGTRLTVL.

This clone showed up just once. The chain combines TRBV4-2 with TRBJ2-5; D call uncertain. Per the germline V gene, CDR1 is LGHNA and CDR2 is YNFKEQ. The CDR3 is made up of 14 amino acids. Trimming took off 1 base at V and 3 bases at J, with 9 bases between the two ends. The CDR3 spells CASSQAWQEETQYF. The CDR3 DNA follows: TGTGCCAGCAGCCAAGCCTGGCAGGAAGAGACCCAGTACTTC.

V gene TRBV5-1 combines with J gene TRBJ2-3; 7 bases map to TRBD2. This CDR3 is 16 amino acids long. The V and J ends lost 0 bases and 1 base, in that order; junction bases with no gene match: 5. Germline CDR1 is SGHRS and CDR2 is YFSETQ. In DNA form, the CDR3 reads TGCGCCAGCAGCTTGGTGGCTAGCGGTGGCACAGATACGCAGTATTTT. Translating gives CASSLVASGGTDTQYF.

CDR3 loop: CASSYHPLRDTQYF. CDR3 bases: TGTGCCAGCAGTTACCACCCGTTACGGGATACGCAGTATTTT. The chain recombines TRBV7-9 with TRBJ2-3; no clear D gene. V was shortened by 6 bases and J by 6 bases, with 16 bases between the two germline ends. The CDR3 loop spans 14 amino acids. Per the germline V gene, CDR1 is SEHNR and CDR2 is FQNEAQ (reference sequence).

The J gene is TRBJ2-1, the V gene TRBV7-2; 7 bases align to TRBD1. CDR1 is SGHTA, CDR2 FQGNSA, per germline. The CDR3 loop spans 13 amino acids. V was clipped by 4 bases and J by 5 bases; unmatched bases: 2. The CDR3 nucleotides are TGTGCCAGCAGCTGGGACAGACACAATGAGCAGTTCTTC. Amino acids: CASSWDRHNEQFF.

CDR3 DNA: TGTGCCAGGGGACAGCGGACCGGGGAGCTGTTTTTT. Its translation is CARGQRTGELFF. The chain employs TRBV2 and TRBJ2-2; 7 nucleotides agree with TRBD1. From germline, CDR1 is SNHLY and CDR2 FYNNEI. The V gene end was trimmed by 9 bases and the J gene end by 5 bases; junction bases not matched to a gene: 3. CDR3 length: 12 amino acids.

The chain has TRBV5-1 and TRBJ2-3; TRBD1 matches 7 bases. Looked up from germline, CDR1 is SGHRS and CDR2 is YFSETQ. V was pared by 5 bases and J by 2 bases, with 8 bases of the junction left unmatched. The length of the CDR3 is 15 residues. The CDR3 spells CASRPGQSSTDTQYF. Written as DNA, the CDR3 is TGCGCCAGCAGGCCGGGACAGAGTTCCACAGATACGCAGTATTTT. The full variable domain, completed using reference TRBV5-1 and TRBJ2-3, is KAGVTQTPRYLIKTRGQQVTLSCSPISGHRSVSWYQQTPGQGLQFLFEYFSETQRNKGNFPGRFSGRQFSNSRSEMNVSTLELGDSALYLCASRPGQSSTDTQYFGPGTRLTVL.

The chain is built from TRBV25-1 and TRBJ2-1; 10 bases line up with TRBD2. The germline CDR1 and CDR2 sequences are MGHDK and SYGVNS. Trimming removed 5 bases from V and 10 bases from J; junction bases left unmatched: 14. This CDR3 region has 16 residues. CDR3 residues: CASSSGGEREGLEQFF. DNA for the CDR3: TGTGCCAGCAGTTCGGGGGGCGAGCGGGAGGGCCTAGAGCAGTTCTTC.

The chain joins TRBV19 to TRBJ2-3; TRBD1 agrees at 9 bases. After removal of 7 bases from V and 5 bases from J, the junction contained 13 bases not matched to a gene. The CDR3 consists of 16 residues. The V gene's germline CDR1 is LNHDA and CDR2 SQIVND (reference sequence). CDR3 DNA sequence: TGTGCCAGTACCATAGGTTCGGGACAGGGCATAGATACGCAGTATTTT. Translated: CASTIGSGQGIDTQYF.

V usage is TRBV4-1 and J usage is TRBJ2-2; 9 bases line up with TRBD1. The CDR3 extends over 15 amino acids. CDR1 and CDR2 from the germline V gene are MGHRA and YSYEKL. V lost 4 bases to trimming and J lost 5 bases; unmatched junction nucleotides: 5. The CDR3: CASSRGQGWTGELFF. CDR3 in DNA: TGCGCCAGCAGCCGGGGACAGGGTTGGACCGGGGAGCTGTTTTTT.

The rearrangement uses TRBV2 and TRBJ2-5; a possible D gene is TRBD1 (5 bases). Deletions cut 6 bases from V and 5 bases from J, with 13 bases between. The germline V gene has CDR1 SNHLY and CDR2 FYNNEI. The CDR3 totals 13 residues. CDR3 sequence: CASREQGEETQYF. The DNA for the CDR3 is TGTGCCAGCAGGGAGCAGGGCGAGGAGACCCAGTACTTC.

The chain carries TRBV27 and TRBJ2-3; D may be TRBD2 (5 bases). The germline CDR1 and CDR2 sequences are MNHEY and SMNVEV (reference sequence). V lost 3 bases, J lost 3 bases, and 13 bases lay in between. This CDR3 region has 15 residues. CDR3 nucleotide sequence: TGTGCCAGCAGTTTGGAACTGTCGGGGACAGATACGCAGTATTTT. As protein: CASSLELSGTDTQYF.

This clone was seen only a few times. The CDR3 sequence is CASSWNSGNTEAFF. CDR3 bases: TGTGCCAGCAGTTGGAATTCAGGGAACACTGAAGCTTTCTTT. The V and J genes are TRBV6-5 and TRBJ1-1; D is undetermined. Trimming left V 4 bases short and J 1 base short, with 10 bases between. In germline, CDR1 is MNHEY, CDR2 SVGAGI. There are 14 residues in the CDR3.

V gene TRBV29-1 combines with J gene TRBJ2-7; D is uncertain. The CDR3 has 16 amino acids. Trimming shortened V by 3 bases and J by 1 base, and 19 bases separated the two germline ends. Germline CDR1 and CDR2: SQVTM and ANQGSEA. CDR3: CSVEWADKFSSYEQYF. The CDR3 region has the DNA TGCAGCGTTGAGTGGGCAGATAAATTCTCGTCCTACGAGCAGTACTTC.

The chain has TRBV27 and TRBJ2-3, with D possibly TRBD2 on 5 matching bases. Trimming cost V 5 bases and J 4 bases, with 16 bases left between them. The length of the CDR3 is 15 residues. Germline loops: CDR1 MNHEY, CDR2 SMNVEV (reference sequence). This chain's CDR3 is CASSTPTGYPDTQYF. DNA of the CDR3: TGTGCCAGCAGTACTCCAACGGGGTACCCAGATACGCAGTATTTT.